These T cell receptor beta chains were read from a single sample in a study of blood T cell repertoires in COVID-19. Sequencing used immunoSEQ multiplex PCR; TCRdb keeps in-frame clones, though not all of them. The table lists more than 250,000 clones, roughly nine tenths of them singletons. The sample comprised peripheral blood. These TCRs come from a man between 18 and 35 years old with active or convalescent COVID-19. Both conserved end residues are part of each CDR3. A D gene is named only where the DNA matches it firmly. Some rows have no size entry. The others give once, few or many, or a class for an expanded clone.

CDR3 protein: CATSSPGQYNNEQFF; CDR3 DNA: TGCGCCACCTCCTCCCCGGGACAGTATAACAATGAGCAGTTCTTC; V gene: TRBV10-2; clone size: -; D gene: TRBD1; J gene: TRBJ2-1
CDR3 protein: CASSRGDLDTDTQYF; CDR3 DNA: TGTGCCAGCAGCCGGGGGGACTTAGACACAGATACGCAGTATTTT; V gene: TRBV3-1/TRBV3-2; clone size: -; D gene: -; J gene: TRBJ2-3
CDR3 protein: CASATGLAGARETQYF; CDR3 DNA: TGTGCCAGCGCCACCGGACTAGCGGGGGCCCGAGAGACCCAGTACTTC; V gene: TRBV11-3; clone size: -; D gene: TRBD2; J gene: TRBJ2-5
CDR3 protein: CASSSDRGPHGYTF; CDR3 DNA: TGTGCCAGTAGCTCGGACAGGGGGCCACATGGCTACACCTTC; V gene: TRBV19; clone size: once; D gene: TRBD1; J gene: TRBJ1-2
CDR3 protein: CASSLDRVLEPQHF; CDR3 DNA: TGTGCCAGCAGCTTGGATCGGGTCTTGGAGCCCCAGCATTTT; V gene: TRBV5-5; clone size: -; D gene: -; J gene: TRBJ1-5
CDR3 protein: CASAYNRDTEAFF; CDR3 DNA: TGCGCCAGCGCTTACAACCGTGACACTGAAGCTTTCTTT; V gene: TRBV4-1; clone size: few; D gene: -; J gene: TRBJ1-1
CDR3 protein: CASSYGQYTYEQYF; CDR3 DNA: TGTGCCAGCAGTTACGGACAGTATACCTACGAGCAGTACTTC; V gene: TRBV6-2/TRBV6-3; clone size: -; D gene: -; J gene: TRBJ2-7
CDR3 protein: CASSAPGLAAYNEQFF; CDR3 DNA: TGTGCCAGCAGTGCGCCGGGACTAGCGGCCTACAATGAGCAGTTCTTC; V gene: TRBV6-4; clone size: -; D gene: TRBD2; J gene: TRBJ2-1
CDR3 protein: CASLMRTSGGDTQYF; CDR3 DNA: TGTGCCAGCCTTATGAGGACTAGCGGGGGAGATACGCAGTATTTT; V gene: TRBV2; clone size: -; D gene: TRBD2; J gene: TRBJ2-3
CDR3 protein: CASSLKEWSGPYEQYF; CDR3 DNA: TGTGCCAGCAGCTTAAAGGAATGGAGCGGCCCCTACGAGCAGTACTTC; V gene: TRBV7-4; clone size: many; D gene: -; J gene: TRBJ2-7
CDR3 protein: CASSGTSSVTNTGELFF; CDR3 DNA: TGTGCCAGCAGCGGGACTAGCTCCGTAACGAACACCGGGGAGCTGTTTTTT; V gene: TRBV9; clone size: -; D gene: TRBD2; J gene: TRBJ2-2
CDR3 protein: CASSLDRSPEQYF; CDR3 DNA: TGCGCCAGCAGCTTGGACAGATCCCCTGAGCAGTACTTC; V gene: TRBV5-1; clone size: -; D gene: -; J gene: TRBJ2-7
CDR3 protein: CASSPIAGGDGTQYF; CDR3 DNA: TGTGCCAGCAGCCCCATAGCGGGAGGGGACGGCACGCAGTATTTT; V gene: TRBV27; clone size: -; D gene: TRBD2; J gene: TRBJ2-3
CDR3 protein: CASSHLPSADGYTF; CDR3 DNA: TGTGCCAGCAGCCATCTTCCCTCGGCGGATGGCTACACCTTC; V gene: TRBV6-6; clone size: -; D gene: -; J gene: TRBJ1-2
CDR3 protein: CASAHGPGEKLFF; CDR3 DNA: TGTGCCAGCGCTCATGGCCCGGGTGAAAAACTGTTTTTT; V gene: TRBV6-5; clone size: -; D gene: -; J gene: TRBJ1-4
CDR3 protein: CASSVGTSEYNEQFF; CDR3 DNA: TGTGCCAGCAGCGTCGGGACTAGCGAGTACAATGAGCAGTTCTTC; V gene: TRBV9; clone size: -; D gene: TRBD2; J gene: TRBJ2-1
CDR3 protein: CASSLPGAGNTIYF; CDR3 DNA: TGTGCCAGCAGTTTACCAGGGGCTGGAAACACCATATATTTT; V gene: TRBV28; clone size: -; D gene: -; J gene: TRBJ1-3